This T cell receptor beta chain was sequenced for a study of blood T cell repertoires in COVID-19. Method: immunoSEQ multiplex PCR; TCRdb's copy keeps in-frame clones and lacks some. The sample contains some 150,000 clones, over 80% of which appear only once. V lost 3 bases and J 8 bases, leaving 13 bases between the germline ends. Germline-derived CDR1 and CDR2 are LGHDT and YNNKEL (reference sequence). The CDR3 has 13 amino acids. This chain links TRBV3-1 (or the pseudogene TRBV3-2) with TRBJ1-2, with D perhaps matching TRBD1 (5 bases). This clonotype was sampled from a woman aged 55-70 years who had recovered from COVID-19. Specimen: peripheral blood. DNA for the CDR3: TGTGCCAGCAGCCAGTCCGGGTGGACAGGCTACACCTTC. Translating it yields CASSQSGWTGYTF.